This paragraph reports one T cell receptor (beta chain). This record comes from a study of T cells after somatic rescue of genetic block. This CDR3 is built from 15 residues. With V trimmed by 7 bases and J by 6 bases, 8 bases remained unmatched. Germline lookup yields CDR1 MNHEY and CDR2 SVGAGI. The table came from immunoSEQ multiplex PCR; TCRdb's copy has only in-frame clones and leaves some out. The sample has under 150,000 clones, 75% to 95% seen once. The sample comprised peripheral blood mononuclear cells (PBMCs). This TCR was recovered from a woman aged 18-30 years. J is TRBJ1-5 and V is TRBV6-5; 11 bases match TRBD1. DNA for the CDR3: TGTGCCAGCACACGGACAGGGGGCGGAGGTCAGCCCCAGCATTTT. This gives the protein CASTRTGGGGQPQHF.